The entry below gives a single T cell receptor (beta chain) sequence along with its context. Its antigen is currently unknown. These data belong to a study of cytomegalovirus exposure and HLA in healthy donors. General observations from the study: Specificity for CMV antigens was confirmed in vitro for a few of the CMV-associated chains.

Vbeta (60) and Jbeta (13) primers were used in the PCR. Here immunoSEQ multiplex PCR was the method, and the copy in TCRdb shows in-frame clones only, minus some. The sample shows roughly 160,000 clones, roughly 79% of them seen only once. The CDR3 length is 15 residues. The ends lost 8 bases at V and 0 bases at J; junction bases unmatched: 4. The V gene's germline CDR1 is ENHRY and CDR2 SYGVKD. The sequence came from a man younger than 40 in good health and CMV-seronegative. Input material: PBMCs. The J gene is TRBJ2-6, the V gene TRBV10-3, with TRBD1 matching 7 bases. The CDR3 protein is CAIGTGDSGANVLTF. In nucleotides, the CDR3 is TGTGCCATCGGTACAGGGGACTCTGGGGCCAACGTCCTGACTTTC.